This TCR beta chain was profiled in a study of blood T cell repertoires in COVID-19. Study-level background: Both acute and convalescent COVID-19 samples were obtained from the United States, Italy and Spain. Sample material is recorded as cDNA or gDNA derived from T cells, B-cell-depleted T cells, or PBMCs.

The CDR3 length is 12 residues. From germline, CDR1 is SGHDT and CDR2 YYEEEE. Trimming took off 5 bases at V and 5 bases at J, with 10 bases between the two ends. How the authors handled the data: Estimates of nucleated cell counts were drawn from the amplification of reference gene primers. The data were produced by immunoSEQ multiplex PCR, yet TCRdb's version contains in-frame clones alone and is incomplete. V, J and clone size derive from that table, while D and trimming were established from the DNA sequence. The sample consists of under 55,000 clones, 85% to 90% of them appearing once. Turning to this clone: The sample holds other DNA sequences that translate to the same CDR3.

Specimen: peripheral blood. V is TRBV5-6 and J is TRBJ1-2; perhaps TRBD1 as D (6 bases). The TCR was taken from a human donor in a cohort sampled during active COVID-19. CDR3 coding DNA: TGTGCCAGCAGTCCAGGGGATTATGGCTACACCTTC. Encoded protein: CASSPGDYGYTF.